The 9 T cell receptor beta chains listed next were all sequenced from one sample in a study of response to subunit inactivated influenza vaccine. From the RT-PCR reads, TCRdb called clonotypes with MiXCR, one entry per CDR3 protein. Found here are 200,000 to 300,000 distinct CDR3 sequences, 9.5% to 15% of them singletons; the top ten hold over 6.5%. This specimen was non-naive T cells sorted from PBMCs, taken about 14 days before vaccination. The receptors were sampled from a man aged 50 to 59 who received an inactivated influenza vaccine.

This clonotype appeared a few times. V and J are TRBV7-7 and TRBJ2-5; D uncertain. Trimming took 4 bases from V and 4 from J, leaving 10 bases between them. The CDR3 is 13 amino acids. In germline, CDR1 is SSHAT, CDR2 FNYEAQ (reference sequence). This chain's CDR3 is CASSSTRLETQYF. CDR3 sequence (DNA): TGTGCCAGCAGCTCGACGCGACTAGAGACCCAGTACTTC.

This clonotype was detected a few times. The chain combines TRBV28 with TRBJ2-3; D unclear. The CDR3 contains 14 residues. Germline assignment: CDR1 MDHEN and CDR2 SYDVKM. V lost 3 bases and J lost 4, with 11 bases in between. As DNA, the CDR3 is TGTGCCAGCAGTTTTTCGGAAAGGGCAGATACGCAGTATTTT. Protein product: CASSFSERADTQYF.

This clonotype was seen only a few times. One junction end does not reproduce the germline sequence, and a read error may be involved. This chain joins TRBV7-7 and TRBJ2-3, with a weak D call TRBD2 (6 bases). The germline gives CDR1 SSHAT, CDR2 FNYEAQ (reference sequence). This CDR3 comprises 15 residues. The CDR3 sequence: CASSTGLAKGDTQYF. CDR3 bases: TGTGCTAGCAGCACGGGACTGGCTAAGGGAGATACGCAGTATTTT. Based on the CDR3 plus reference TRBV7-7 and TRBJ2-3, the full variable domain is GAGVSQSPRYKVTKRGQDVTLRCDPISSHATLYWYQQALGQGPEFLTYFNYEAQPDKSGLPSDRFSAERPEGSISTLTIQRTEQRDSAMYRCASSTGLAKGDTQYFGPGTRLTVL.

This clonotype has only a few counts. J is TRBJ2-2 and V is TRBV6-5, with TRBD1 matching 7 bases. There are 12 residues in the CDR3. Germline CDR1 is MNHEY and CDR2 is SVGAGI. The junction had 2 bases not matched to a gene; V was cut back by 6 bases and J by 7 bases. CDR3 in amino acids: CASRQGFGELFF. The CDR3 DNA sequence: TGTGCCAGCAGACAGGGGTTCGGGGAGCTGTTTTTT.

The table lists this clonotype with many counts. The V gene is TRBV15, the J gene TRBJ2-1; 11 positions match TRBD2. V lost 5 bases, J lost 8 bases, and 11 bases stayed unmatched. The CDR3 has 16 residues. From germline, CDR1 is LNHNV and CDR2 YYDKDF (reference sequence). The CDR3 DNA sequence: TGTGCCACCAGCCTAGGTTTGGGACTAGCGGCATATGAGCAGTTCTTC. Its protein is CATSLGLGLAAYEQFF.

This clonotype was observed many times. The J gene is TRBJ2-7, the V gene TRBV12-3 or TRBV12-4; weak D call: TRBD2 (5 bases). The CDR3 loop spans 13 amino acids. V lost 3 bases, J lost 6 bases, and 12 bases lay in between. CDR3 loop: CASSLDGIGEQYF. CDR3 nucleotide sequence: TGTGCCAGCAGTTTGGACGGGATAGGCGAGCAGTACTTC.

V usage is TRBV10-3 and J usage is TRBJ2-7; D assignment may be TRBD1 or TRBD2 (5 bases each). Germline loops: CDR1 ENHRY, CDR2 SYGVKD. V shed 5 bases and J shed 2 bases, with 10 bases lying between them. The CDR3 length is 13 residues. The CDR3 loop is CAISLGRAYEQYF. The CDR3 DNA reads as TGTGCCATCAGTTTGGGACGCGCCTACGAGCAGTACTTC.

The sample holds many counts of this clonotype. The chain uses TRBV9 and TRBJ2-2, with a tentative D call TRBD1 (6 bases). The CDR3 contains 15 residues. Per germline, CDR1 SGDLS and CDR2 YYNGEE. Trimming took off 0 bases at V and 8 bases at J, with 14 bases between the two ends. CDR3 region: CASSVGHRVGGELFF. Here the CDR3 DNA reads TGTGCCAGCAGCGTAGGTCACAGGGTAGGAGGGGAGCTGTTTTTT.

The CDR3 here is CASRKIPGQGGYQYF. In DNA form, the CDR3 reads TGCGCCAGCAGGAAAATACCGGGACAGGGGGGGTACCAGTACTTC. V is TRBV5-1 and J is TRBJ2-7; 11 nucleotides agree with TRBD1. CDR3 length: 15 residues. V trimming: 5 bases; J trimming: 10 bases; junction bases outside the gene matches: 14. The V gene's germline CDR1 is SGHRS and CDR2 YFSETQ.